The entry below describes one TCR beta chain. It lacks a known antigen. No base-level quality is on record; no much larger clone is a single base apart. The data are from a study of immune evolution from preneoplasia to lung adenocarcinoma (dated by TCRdb to about 2021). Regarding the complete study: HLA loss of heterozygosity was seen in 7%, 15% and 33% of AIS, MIA and ADC lesions, and in no AAH lesions. Sample size was based on specimen availability rather than a prior power calculation. Resected precursor lesions (AAH, AIS, MIA) and invasive adenocarcinomas were compared with paired morphologically normal lung tissue. The study reported that roughly 110 samples were used for TCR sequencing. Class I HLA alleles were inferred from exome data with POLYSOLVER, and allele-specific HLA loss was detected with LOHHLA. The overall cohort comprised about 57 patients with pulmonary nodules who underwent surgical resection. Immune contexture across lung adenocarcinoma precursors and invasive adenocarcinoma was profiled using immune gene expression, TCR sequencing and multiplex immunofluorescence. The immune data were combined with whole exome sequencing and methylation data from the same cohort of nodules. A total of approximately 56 patients contributed TCR sequencing data. Broader findings and caveats from the paper: All patients were from Japan and China, so applicability to Western populations was uncertain. The findings rested on association rather than direct causation, and larger cohorts with long-term follow-up and longitudinal biopsies were considered necessary. Clonality was highest in normal lung, while later-stage lesions appeared to show lower clonality but higher T cell density and diversity. Normal lung had the highest top T cell clone frequencies, which appeared to decline progressively from AAH through AIS, MIA and invasive adenocarcinoma. Compared with EGFR-mutant or double wild-type lesions, KRAS-mutant nodules had the highest T cell clonality.

From V the trimming removes 6 bases and from J it removes 1 base, while the gene matches leave 6 bases of the junction unaccounted for. Per the germline V gene (reference sequence), LNHDA is the CDR1 and SQIVND is the CDR2. Spanning cysteine to phenylalanine, the CDR3 consists of 16 amino acids. The DNA shown is the 48-base CDR3, in frame from base 1. TCR beta CDR3 regions were sequenced from DNA using the immunoSEQ hsTCRbeta Kit. The study's own analysis went as follows. TCR sequencing data were analysed with the ImmunoSEQ Analyzer. T cell clonality was defined as 1 minus Pielou's evenness, calculated on productive rearrangements. The inverse Simpson index, applied to productive templates, was used to measure T cell diversity. T cell density was expressed as TCR beta template counts normalized to usable DNA, with usable DNA estimated by amplifying and sequencing housekeeping genes. TCR metrics were compared across histologic stages using two-sided Kruskal-Wallis tests. This immuneACCESS table, as held by TCRdb, lists in-frame sequences with V and J called but not all clones. Of the missing ones, under half trace to an unresolved V gene in checked studies; the others have no known cause. D and trimming come from the DNA, and the V and J calls and clone size come from that table. In all, the sample holds roughly 40,000 clones, and approximately 79% of those were seen once. The ten largest clones add up to around 5.1% of the sample.

Patients underwent resection in Japan or China between about 2013 and 2018. Histologic diagnosis of each case was confirmed independently by two lung cancer pathologists on H&E slides. To enrich premalignant or tumor cells for nucleic acid extraction, macro-dissection was performed after pathologic assessment. The AllPrep DNA/RNA FFPE Kit was used to isolate DNA from FFPE tissue. Sequencing was performed on FFPE invasive lung adenocarcinoma tissue. The cell subset or site label, read with the paper, signifies: frankly invasive lung adenocarcinoma (ADC). The TCR sequence derives from a person aged 55 to 75 with lung adenocarcinoma. The chain couples TRBV19 to TRBJ2-2; 9 bases in between match TRBD2. The DNA reads TGTGCCAGTAGCCCCCAAGCGGGAGGGAACACCGGGGAGCTGTTTTTT. This encodes CASSPQAGGNTGELFF.